This T cell receptor beta chain was sequenced in a study of cytomegalovirus exposure and HLA in healthy donors. The PCR had 60 Vbeta and 13 Jbeta primers. TCRdb's copy holds only in-frame clones and misses some; the assay was immunoSEQ multiplex PCR. The repertoire holds 130,000 or so clones, over 70% seen once, with around 2.1% in the top ten. CDR3 size: 14 residues. After removal of 7 bases from V and 7 bases from J, the junction contained 10 bases not matched to a gene. Germline V gene data show CDR1 as ENHRY and CDR2 as SYGVKD. The sequence was collected from a woman aged 40-49 years in good health and CMV-seropositive. The sequenced sample was PBMCs. The gene calls are TRBV10-3 and TRBJ1-5; 7 bases match TRBD1. CDR3 bases: TGTGCCATCACCGCACAGGGGACATTCCAGCCCCAGCATTTT. It translates to CAITAQGTFQPQHF.